This T cell receptor (beta chain) was documented in a study of tumor-infiltrating lymphocytes in oesophageal squamous cell carcinoma. Germline CDR1 reads MNHNY; CDR2 reads SVGAGI (reference sequence). The CDR3 extends over 16 amino acids. TCRdb used MiXCR to reprocess the PCR reads, holding one entry per CDR3 protein. The table includes 15,000 to 20,000 distinct CDR3 sequences, 45% to 50% detected once. The rearrangement joins TRBV6-6 to TRBJ2-7, with 8 bases that match TRBD2. The DNA end lines up better with TRBJ2-1; the J call may be wrong. Sequencing used esophageal tumor tissue. This clonotype was obtained from a male donor with esophageal squamous cell carcinoma. Here the CDR3 reads CASSPSGVAGWNEQFF. DNA of the CDR3: TGTGCCAGCAGCCCCTCAGGGGTAGCGGGGTGGAATGAGCAGTTCTTC.